A single sample gave rise to the 20 T cell receptor beta chains below, sequenced in a study of molecular identifiers for immune sequencing clone quantification. TCRdb reprocessed the PCR reads via MiXCR and lists one record per CDR3 protein. This sample has 60,000 to 65,000 distinct CDR3 sequences, with about a fifth found just once. What was sequenced was naive CD8+ T cells from blood, with Jurkat cell RNA spiked in. The subset is: FACS-sorted CD8+CD4-CCR7+CD45RA+ naive T cells. These receptors were collected from a human donor in good health. Some libraries in this study had Jurkat cell RNA spiked in.

The V gene is TRBV15, the J gene TRBJ2-7, with a possible D match to TRBD1 (6 bases). Germline V gene sequence: CDR1 LNHNV, CDR2 YYDKDF (reference sequence). CDR3 size: 16 residues. V was trimmed by 3 bases and J by 5 bases, leaving 20 bases between them. The DNA for the CDR3 is TGTGCCACCAGCAGCGATACGGGCAAGGGGGTCCACGAGCAGTACTTC. Residues: CATSSDTGKGVHEQYF.

This clonotype was seen repeatedly, ten times or more. The chain couples TRBV27 to TRBJ1-1; D remains ambiguous. The CDR3 has 15 residues. V was pared by 2 bases and J by 6 bases, with 16 bases between. The V gene's germline CDR1 is MNHEY and CDR2 SMNVEV (reference sequence). CDR3 loop: CASSLLRPNRAEAFF. The CDR3 DNA sequence: TGTGCCAGCAGTTTACTAAGGCCTAACCGGGCTGAAGCTTTCTTT.

This clonotype was seen repeatedly, ten times or more. The rearrangement uses TRBV15 and TRBJ2-3; the D gene is possibly TRBD2 (5 bases). Germline CDR1 LNHNV, CDR2 YYDKDF (reference sequence). V lost 3 bases to trimming and J lost 2 bases, with 6 bases between them. There are 13 residues in the CDR3. This chain's CDR3 is CATSRDFTDTQYF. As DNA, the CDR3 is TGTGCCACCAGCAGGGACTTCACAGATACGCAGTATTTT.

Ten or more counts support this clonotype. This rearrangement joins TRBV27 to TRBJ2-5, with D hard to call. Germline CDR1 is MNHEY and CDR2 is SMNVEV (reference sequence). The CDR3 loop spans 13 amino acids. V shed 2 bases and J shed 5 bases, with 9 bases lying between them. The CDR3 nucleotides read TGTGCCAGCAGTTTAGGCATGGCGGAGACCCAGTACTTC. Translating it yields CASSLGMAETQYF.

This clonotype was detected many times. The chain employs TRBV6-2 or TRBV6-3 and TRBJ2-1, with no clear D. The CDR3 consists of 14 residues. With 6 bases removed from V and 0 bases from J, the gap between germline ends came to 9 bases. Germline V gene lookup returns CDR1 MNHEY and CDR2 SVGEGT. Here the CDR3 reads CASRGGSSYNEQFF. The CDR3 DNA follows: TGTGCCAGCAGGGGCGGAAGCTCCTACAATGAGCAGTTCTTC.

This clonotype was seen only a few times. The J gene is TRBJ2-2, the V gene TRBV4-1; D may match TRBD1 or TRBD2 (5 bases each). The CDR3 runs 15 residues. CDR1 and CDR2 (germline): MGHRA, YSYEKL. V was clipped by 4 bases and J by 1 base, with 10 bases between them. The CDR3 DNA reads TGCGCCAGCAGCCTGGGACCGGTGAACACCGGGGAGCTGTTTTTT. Protein product: CASSLGPVNTGELFF.

This clonotype appeared many times. The J gene is TRBJ2-7, the V gene TRBV11-2; D not resolved. V was clipped by 0 bases and J by 3 bases, with 12 bases between them. The CDR3 sequence is 15 residues long. Germline assignment: CDR1 SGHAT and CDR2 FQNNGV. CDR3 protein: CASSLEAHPGYEQYF. In nucleotides, the CDR3 is TGTGCCAGCAGCTTAGAGGCCCACCCAGGCTACGAGCAGTACTTC.

This clonotype was counted many times. V gene TRBV27 combines with J gene TRBJ2-7; D is possibly TRBD1 (6 bases). Trimming took 2 bases from V and 3 from J, leaving 14 bases between them. The CDR3 extends over 15 amino acids. CDR1 and CDR2 from the germline V gene are MNHEY and SMNVEV (reference sequence). CDR3 protein: CASSLGPRDNYEQYF. Here the CDR3 DNA reads TGTGCCAGCAGTTTAGGCCCCCGGGACAACTACGAGCAGTACTTC.

CDR3: CASSQVLAGTLTQYF. The CDR3 DNA sequence: TGCGCCAGCAGCCAAGTTCTAGCGGGAACACTTACGCAGTATTTT. The chain has TRBV4-1 and TRBJ2-3, with TRBD2 matching over 9 bases. Looked up from germline, CDR1 is MGHRA and CDR2 is YSYEKL. The CDR3 has 15 amino acids. Trimming took 1 base from V and 8 from J; bases not matched to a gene: 7.

A note on this clonotype: This clone may be a read error of a much larger clone one base away. V and J are TRBV7-9 and TRBJ2-5; 7 bases agree with TRBD1. CDR1 is SEHNR, CDR2 FQNEAQ, per germline (reference sequence). Trimming cost V 0 bases and J 7 bases; bases outside gene matches: 8. The length of the CDR3 is 15 residues. The CDR3 DNA is TGTGCCAGCAGCTTAGCCCAGGGGGTAGCAGCGACCCAGTACTTC. It specifies CASSLAQGVAATQYF.

This clonotype was seen more than once but under ten times. This chain connects TRBV28 to TRBJ1-2; D call uncertain. Germline CDR1 MDHEN, CDR2 SYDVKM. The CDR3 is 13 residues long. V was cut by 5 bases and J by 4 bases, with 11 bases left in between. The DNA of the CDR3 is TGTGCCAGCAGTCTTACGGAGCCCTATGGCTACACCTTC. Translation: CASSLTEPYGYTF.

In this sample, this clonotype turned up many times. V and J are TRBV7-2 and TRBJ2-3, with D hard to call. The CDR3 extends over 13 amino acids. V lost 4 bases and J 6 bases, leaving 11 bases between the germline ends. Germline values: CDR1 SGHTA, CDR2 FQGNSA. The CDR3 bases are TGTGCCAGCAGCTCACCCACGGGTGATACGCAGTATTTT. Protein: CASSSPTGDTQYF. The entire variable domain, with the rest obtained from reference TRBV7-2 and TRBJ2-3, is as follows: GAGVSQSPSNKVTEKGKDVELRCDPISGHTALYWYRQSLGQGLEFLIYFQGNSAPDKSGLPSDRFSAERTGGSVSTLTIQRTQQEDSAVYLCASSSPTGDTQYFGPGTRLTVL.

This clonotype was found once. The rearrangement joins TRBV27 to TRBJ2-1, with D possibly TRBD1 on 6 matching bases. V was clipped by 3 bases and J by 7 bases, with 10 bases between them. Germline CDR1 is MNHEY and CDR2 is SMNVEV (reference sequence). The CDR3 is 13 amino acids. This chain's CDR3 is CASSFQGSNEQFF. Here the CDR3 DNA reads TGTGCCAGCAGTTTCCAGGGGTCGAATGAGCAGTTCTTC.

This clonotype was picked up many times. The chain is built from TRBV2 and TRBJ2-3; 16 nucleotides match TRBD2. The CDR3 contains 17 residues. The junction had 9 bases not matched to a gene; V was cut back by 8 bases and J by 4 bases. Germline V CDR1 and CDR2: SNHLY, FYNNEI. The CDR3 coding sequence is TGTGCCAGCCAGGGGACTAGCGGGAGGGCCCAAGCAGATACGCAGTATTTT. Translating it yields CASQGTSGRAQADTQYF.

The rearrangement links TRBV29-1 to TRBJ2-7; 13 bases map to TRBD2. The CDR3 runs 17 residues. Germline V CDR1 and CDR2: SQVTM, ANQGSEA. Trimming at V came to 4 bases and at J to 6 bases, leaving 15 bases not matched to a gene. CDR3 loop: CSVAWDYTSGRESEQYF. For the CDR3, the DNA is TGCAGCGTTGCCTGGGATTATACTAGCGGGAGGGAAAGCGAGCAGTACTTC.

In the case of this clonotype: One base away lies a much larger clone, so this may be a sequencing read error. The chain is built from TRBV30 and TRBJ2-7, with D hard to call. In germline, CDR1 is GTSNPN, CDR2 SVGIG (reference sequence). CDR3 length: 13 residues. The V gene lost 0 bases and the J gene lost 5 bases, with 11 bases spanning the gap. The CDR3, as DNA: TGTGCCTGGAGTGTCGTCTCTGGGGACGAGCAGTACTTC. Protein product: CAWSVVSGDEQYF.

This rearrangement joins TRBV9 to TRBJ2-7; D is tentatively TRBD1 or TRBD2 (6 bases each). CDR3 size: 14 residues. V lost 4 bases and J lost 2, with 13 bases in between. CDR1 and CDR2 (germline): SGDLS, YYNGEE. The CDR3 nucleotides are TGTGCCAGCAGCCCCGGGGGCACTACCTACGAGCAGTACTTC. This translates into CASSPGGTTYEQYF.

This clonotype was seen ten or more times. V gene TRBV11-1 combines with J gene TRBJ2-7, with no clear D. V was clipped by 4 bases and J by 7 bases, with 11 bases between them. Germline V gene lookup returns CDR1 SGHAT and CDR2 FQDESV (reference sequence). The CDR3 has 12 amino acids. This chain's CDR3 is CASSYGLGEQYF. CDR3 bases: TGTGCCAGCAGCTACGGTCTAGGGGAGCAGTACTTC.

V usage is TRBV6-2 or TRBV6-3 and J usage is TRBJ2-1; 13 bases agree with TRBD2. CDR3 length: 15 residues. Germline CDR1 MNHEY, CDR2 SVGEGT. V dropped 6 bases and J dropped 12; count of bases not matched to a gene: 11. The CDR3: CASSPGLAGDGRQFF. The CDR3 bases are TGTGCCAGCAGCCCCGGACTAGCGGGAGATGGTAGGCAGTTCTTC.

J is TRBJ2-7 and V is TRBV20-1; 8 positions match TRBD1. The CDR3 runs 14 residues. Germline CDR1 DFQATT, CDR2 SNEGSKA (reference sequence). V was pared by 5 bases and J by 2 bases, with 8 bases of the junction left unmatched. The CDR3 loop reads CSAYEGQDTYEQYF. CDR3 nucleotide sequence: TGCAGTGCTTACGAGGGACAGGATACCTACGAGCAGTACTTC.